Following are 20 T cell receptor beta chains from one sample sequenced in a study of blood T cell repertoires in COVID-19. Produced via immunoSEQ multiplex PCR; TCRdb's table is partial and in-frame only. Of about 88,000 clones listed, more than 90% are singletons. The sequenced sample was peripheral blood. The source is a man between 60 and 75 years old with acute or convalescent COVID-19.

The chain links TRBV12-5 to TRBJ1-3; D is possibly TRBD1 (6 bases). CDR1 is LGHNT and CDR2 is FRNRAP in the germline V gene. The CDR3 covers 19 residues. V gave up 4 bases and J gave up 0 bases, with 22 bases separating them. CDR3 DNA: TGTGCTAGTGGTTCCCGGGACATTAGGATAACCTCCTCTGGAAACACCATATATTTT. It encodes CASGSRDIRITSSGNTIYF.

This sequence joins TRBV4-3 and TRBJ2-7, with 7 bases lining up with TRBD1. Germline assignment: CDR1 LGHNA and CDR2 YSLEER. With V trimmed by 1 base and J by 2 bases, 5 bases remained unmatched. The CDR3 sequence is 15 residues long. The CDR3 loop is CASSQGQGPTYEQYF. The CDR3 nucleotides read TGCGCCAGCAGCCAAGGACAGGGACCAACCTACGAGCAGTACTTC.

The chain is built from TRBV6-5 and TRBJ1-5, with TRBD1 matching 8 bases. The CDR3 runs 15 residues. The germline V gene encodes CDR1 MNHEY and CDR2 SVGAGI. The J segment lost 2 bases and the V segment lost 6 bases, leaving 6 bases of the junction unmatched. The CDR3 loop is CASSFGQGRNQPQHF. As DNA, the CDR3 is TGTGCCAGCAGCTTCGGACAGGGTCGCAATCAGCCCCAGCATTTT.

The chain joins TRBV7-2 to TRBJ2-7, with a tentative D call TRBD1 (6 bases). Germline CDR1 and CDR2: SGHTA and FQGNSA. The V end lost 5 bases, the J end lost 7 bases, and 24 bases lay between the germline ends. The CDR3 runs to 16 residues. The CDR3 bases are TGTGCCAGCAGCCCCACAGGGCCCCACCAAGGGGGAGAGCAGTACTTC. It encodes CASSPTGPHQGGEQYF.

The gene calls are TRBV13 and TRBJ2-1; the match to TRBD1 covers 7 bases. Germline-derived CDR1 and CDR2 are PRHDT and FYEKMQ (reference sequence). Trimming at V came to 4 bases and at J to 0 bases, leaving 3 bases not matched to a gene. CDR3 size: 15 residues. CDR3 bases: TGTGCCAGCAGCTCCGCAGGGGGCTCCTACAATGAGCAGTTCTTC. Amino acid sequence: CASSSAGGSYNEQFF. Full variable domain (remainder filled in from reference TRBV13 and TRBJ2-1): AAGVIQSPRHLIKEKRETATLKCYPIPRHDTVYWYQQGPGQDPQFLISFYEKMQSDKGSIPDRFSAQQFSDYHSELNMSSLELGDSALYFCASSSAGGSYNEQFFGPGTRLTVL.

The gene calls are TRBV23-1 and TRBJ2-5, with a tentative D call TRBD1 (5 bases). TRBV23-1 is designated an ORF whose function remains uncertain. V was trimmed by 0 bases and J by 5 bases, leaving 25 bases between them. This CDR3 spans 19 amino acids. The CDR3: CASSQSQGHGSSGQETQYF. CDR3 nucleotide sequence: TGCGCCAGCAGTCAATCCCAAGGGCACGGATCCTCAGGGCAGGAGACCCAGTACTTC.

V and J are TRBV6-5 and TRBJ2-1; D is possibly TRBD2 (5 bases). The CDR3 is made up of 14 amino acids. Germline V CDR1 and CDR2: MNHEY, SVGAGI. Trimming stripped 6 bases from V and 6 bases from J, with 15 bases between. The CDR3 coding sequence is TGTGCCAGCAGAAAGACTGGGAGAGTCAATGAGCAGTTCTTC. This gives the protein CASRKTGRVNEQFF.

The chain combines TRBV9 with TRBJ2-5; TRBD2 agrees at 9 bases. Germline V gene sequence: CDR1 SGDLS, CDR2 YYNGEE. V lost 4 bases and J lost 2; bases outside the gene matches: 12. The CDR3 contains 17 residues. The DNA for the CDR3 is TGTGCCAGCAGCCTCGGGGCGAGCGGGAGGACTCAAGAGACCCAGTACTTC. It encodes CASSLGASGRTQETQYF.

This chain uses TRBV13 with TRBJ1-1, with a tentative D call TRBD1 (5 bases). The CDR3 extends over 15 amino acids. The V and J ends lost 5 bases and 6 bases respectively, with 19 bases between them. From germline, CDR1 is PRHDT and CDR2 FYEKMQ (reference sequence). CDR3 coding DNA: TGTGCCAGCAGCCCAGACTTGGGGAGGGGAGCTGAAGCTTTCTTT. This gives the protein CASSPDLGRGAEAFF.

The chain joins TRBV27 to TRBJ2-3; D possibly corresponds to TRBD1 (6 bases). Germline CDR1 MNHEY, CDR2 SMNVEV (reference sequence). The CDR3 length is 21 residues. The V end was cut by 2 bases, the J end by 9 bases, with 36 bases between. The CDR3 protein is CASSLGGGRDIGGRRALTQYF. The CDR3 DNA reads TGTGCCAGCAGTTTAGGGGGCGGCAGGGACATCGGCGGACGGAGAGCACTAACGCAGTATTTT.

The chain joins TRBV11-3 to TRBJ2-7; D is unresolved. This CDR3 spans 12 amino acids. Germline CDR1 and CDR2: SGHNT and YENEEA. Trimming left V 4 bases short and J 3 bases short, with 7 bases between. The CDR3 coding sequence is TGTGCCAGCAGCTCTGAGTACTACGAGCAGTACTTC. Its translation: CASSSEYYEQYF.

About this clone itself: Since the CDR3 does not end with the conserved phenylalanine or tryptophan, this likely comes from a read error. Because the CDR3's place on the DNA is in doubt, the DNA is left out and the CDR3 is given as listed by TCRdb. CDR3 loop: CASIFSGDRVVL. The rearrangement joins TRBV7-9 to TRBJ1-4; the listed D gene, TRBD1, was not tested against the DNA. The germline gives CDR1 SEHNR, CDR2 FQNEAQ (reference sequence). From its first to its last residue, the CDR3 has 12 amino acids.

V usage is TRBV9 and J usage is TRBJ1-2; a weak D match, TRBD1 (5 bases). V was clipped by 4 bases and J by 7 bases, with 14 bases between them. The CDR3 loop spans 13 amino acids. Looked up from germline, CDR1 is SGDLS and CDR2 is YYNGEE. Here the CDR3 DNA reads TGTGCCAGCAGCAACATGGGGGGTGGTGGCTACACCTTC. Translated: CASSNMGGGGYTF.

The chain has TRBV4-1 and TRBJ2-1; TRBD2 matches at 7 bases. CDR1 and CDR2 from the germline V gene are MGHRA and YSYEKL. The trim removed 0 bases at V and 9 bases at J, leaving 5 bases unmatched. The CDR3 is made up of 14 amino acids. CDR3 sequence: CASSQERWGGEQFF. CDR3 nucleotide sequence: TGCGCCAGCAGCCAAGAGAGGTGGGGGGGTGAGCAGTTCTTC.

The rearrangement uses TRBV27 and TRBJ2-3, with D maybe TRBD2 (6 bases). Trimming took 6 bases from V and 6 from J, leaving 16 bases between them. This CDR3 is 14 amino acids long. The germline V gene has CDR1 MNHEY and CDR2 SMNVEV (reference sequence). In DNA, the CDR3 is TGTGCCAGCAGCCTTAAAGCGGCGGGGGATACGCAGTATTTT. Protein sequence: CASSLKAAGDTQYF.

The chain recombines TRBV19 with TRBJ1-1; no firm D call. Trimming stripped 1 base from V and 1 base from J, with 7 bases between. This CDR3 is 14 amino acids long. CDR1 is LNHDA, CDR2 SQIVND, per germline (reference sequence). The CDR3 sequence: CASSIGAGNTEAFF. The CDR3 DNA follows: TGTGCCAGTAGTATAGGGGCAGGGAACACTGAAGCTTTCTTT.

The chain employs TRBV6-2 or TRBV6-3 and TRBJ2-1; 13 bases are shared with TRBD2. J gave up 8 bases and V 6 bases, and 7 bases lay outside the gene matches. CDR1 is MNHEY and CDR2 is SVGEGT in the germline V gene. The CDR3 totals 15 residues. The CDR3, as DNA: TGTGCCAGCAGCTTAGGGACTAGCGGGATGGATGAGCAGTTCTTC. It translates to CASSLGTSGMDEQFF.

V is TRBV5-6 and J is TRBJ2-7; TRBD1 agrees at 9 bases. Germline V lookup: CDR1 SGHDT, CDR2 YYEEEE. V shed 2 bases and J 6 bases; nucleotides not matched to a gene: 12. This CDR3 has 16 residues. This CDR3 is CASSFTLTGGMGEQYF. CDR3 nucleotide sequence: TGTGCCAGCAGCTTTACCCTGACAGGGGGAATGGGCGAGCAGTACTTC.

The chain recombines TRBV12-3 or TRBV12-4 with TRBJ2-7; tentative D call: TRBD2 (5 bases). The CDR3 covers 13 residues. Trimming shortened V by 5 bases and J by 7 bases, and 15 bases separated the two germline ends. The CDR3 region has the DNA TGTGCCAGCAGTCCGACCGGGAAGGGTGAGCAGTACTTC. It encodes CASSPTGKGEQYF.

The chain uses TRBV5-5 and TRBJ2-7, with 9 bases fitting TRBD1. Germline CDR1 and CDR2: SGHKS and YYEKEE (reference sequence). Trimming took 2 bases from V and 7 from J; bases not matched to a gene: 7. The CDR3 contains 14 residues. CDR3 region: CASSLRDRVLEQYF. The CDR3 DNA sequence: TGTGCCAGCAGCTTACGGGACAGGGTTTTAGAGCAGTACTTC.